A selection of T cell receptor beta chains follows, all from one sample in a study of shared T cell receptors in the human thymus. Repertoires were generated with immunoSEQ multiplex PCR, while TCRdb's copy carries only in-frame clones and drops some. The repertoire consists of roughly 700,000 clones, with 88% occurring once and the leading ten covering about 0.01%. This same sample was also taken into another study, of human thymus T cells.

Sequencing was performed on thymocytes. The receptor set was obtained from a boy in the first two years of life with a congenital heart defect. The CDR3 runs from the conserved cysteine through the conserved F or W. The size field is filled for only some rows; it gives once, few, many or a size class.

cdr3_aa clone_size j_call v_call
CASSLMQGRAYEQYF - TRBJ2-7 TRBV5-6
CASSPIRTPGGNEQYF - TRBJ2-7 TRBV5-6
CASSLQGSSVGTDTQYF few TRBJ2-3 TRBV7-9
CAIRDNRWGNQPQHF - TRBJ1-5 TRBV10-3
CASSHRTSPSYGQFF few TRBJ2-1 TRBV4-3
CASSSGPGQWYNEQFF few TRBJ2-1 TRBV5-1
CASSYRGHHSYEQYF - TRBJ2-7 TRBV6-5
CASSENDRAMNTEAFF - TRBJ1-1 TRBV25-1
CASSHRGQGATNEKLFF - TRBJ1-4 TRBV27
CASSQDRGTGGPDTQYF - TRBJ2-3 TRBV4-1
CASTAGTRTDTQYF - TRBJ2-3 TRBV10-2
CASGLAGVDTQYF - TRBJ2-3 TRBV6-1
CASSLAPGGYEQYF - TRBJ2-7 TRBV11-2
CASSLVVSTEAFF - TRBJ1-1 TRBV5-4
CASRLQGSSSREQYF - TRBJ2-7 TRBV28
CAISPGQGTYSNQPQHF - TRBJ1-5 TRBV10-3
CASSLVGGARGDETQYF - TRBJ2-5 TRBV5-1
CAWGPSTVSGRTFGTYEQYF - TRBJ2-7 TRBV30
CASSLGGDSPREQYF - TRBJ2-7 TRBV13
CASGKRTGLAGGYYEQYF once TRBJ2-7 TRBV12-5
CASSPLAGEAAEQFF once TRBJ2-1 TRBV6-6
CASRETSGRGETQYF few TRBJ2-5 TRBV5-1
CASSYSGLAGGYEQYF few TRBJ2-7 TRBV6-5
CASIGSHEQFF - TRBJ2-1 TRBV28
CASSQQAGGKLFF - TRBJ1-4 TRBV14
CASSEGSGRSQNEQFF - TRBJ2-1 TRBV2
CASSSDRPNSGNTIYF - TRBJ1-3 TRBV2
CASSQGPGADEQFF - TRBJ2-1 TRBV7-7
CASSDSPNSPLHF - TRBJ1-6 TRBV6-6
CASSQDAPGEQYF - TRBJ2-7 TRBV4-3
CASSPPGAGQETQYF - TRBJ2-5 TRBV10-1
CASSLAGSEQYF - TRBJ2-7 TRBV28
CASSPTDREENYEQYF - TRBJ2-7 TRBV4-3
CASSRDRGDWQGDEQFF - TRBJ2-1 TRBV5-1
CASSQDTLSGRAPDTQYF - TRBJ2-3 TRBV4-3
CASSLEWGIRDYRLYEQYF - TRBJ2-7 TRBV4-3
CASSHLAGGPGETQYF - TRBJ2-5 TRBV7-8
CASSLAGVLSGNTIYF few TRBJ1-3 TRBV5-4
CASSSRIAGGQKGAQYF - TRBJ2-5 TRBV27
CASSLQGWDTEAFF - TRBJ1-1 TRBV4-1
CASSARGFDQPQHF - TRBJ1-5 TRBV9